These 8 T cell receptor beta chains were all obtained from the same sample, sequenced in a study of CD8 T cells in ankylosing spondylitis. TCRdb re-called the 5' RACE reads with MiXCR, one entry per CDR3 protein. The table lists approximately 290,000 distinct CDR3 sequences, roughly 20% of them singletons. The sequencing sample was made of blood, either unsorted or a sorted T cell fraction (not recorded which). Receptors were obtained from a female donor with ankylosing spondylitis or in good health (not recorded which).

There are many counts of this clonotype. The CDR3 is CSVAPPGETQYF. The CDR3 DNA follows: TGCAGCGTTGCCCCCCCAGGAGAGACCCAGTACTTC. The chain carries TRBV29-1 and TRBJ2-5; D not certain. Germline V gives CDR1 SQVTM, CDR2 ANQGSEA. The CDR3 has 12 residues. Trimming stripped 4 bases from V and 4 bases from J, with 10 bases between.

This clonotype was observed a single time. V is TRBV6-2 or TRBV6-3 and J is TRBJ2-1, with 14 bases aligning to TRBD2. Trimming at V came to 2 bases and at J to 8 bases, leaving 26 bases not matched to a gene. CDR3 length: 23 amino acids. Per the germline V gene, CDR1 is MNHEY and CDR2 is SVGEGT. In nucleotides, the CDR3 is TGTGCCAGCAGTTACCCGAAAGACCTGAGGGCCCCCGGACTAGCGGGAGGACTGGATGAGCAGTTCTTC. Protein sequence: CASSYPKDLRAPGLAGGLDEQFF.

The chain joins TRBV4-3 to TRBJ2-3, with 7 bases identical to TRBD2. The trim removed 4 bases at V and 4 bases at J, leaving 17 bases unmatched. There are 18 residues in the CDR3. Germline lookup yields CDR1 LGHNA and CDR2 YSLEER. CDR3 sequence: CASSRRRAGRGGPDTQYF. In nucleotides, the CDR3 is TGCGCCAGCAGCCGCCGAAGGGCGGGGAGGGGTGGGCCAGATACGCAGTATTTT.

The chain employs TRBV11-2 and TRBJ2-3; 10 bases line up with TRBD2. J lost 0 bases, V lost 7 bases, and 4 bases had no gene match. Per the germline V gene, CDR1 is SGHAT and CDR2 is FQNNGV. The CDR3 contains 15 residues. CDR3 protein: CASTFSGRSTDTQYF. The CDR3 DNA reads as TGTGCCAGCACCTTTAGCGGGAGGAGCACAGATACGCAGTATTTT.

The chain has TRBV7-6 and TRBJ2-1, with 9 positions matching TRBD2. Germline-derived CDR1 and CDR2 are SGHVS and FNYEAQ. With V trimmed by 1 base and J by 1 base, 5 bases remained unmatched. This CDR3 is built from 17 residues. The CDR3 is CASSLGSSGKSYNEQFF. In DNA, the CDR3 is TGTGCCAGCAGCTTAGGGTCTAGCGGGAAATCCTACAATGAGCAGTTCTTC. The full variable domain, with the rest looked up from reference TRBV7-6 and TRBJ2-1, is GAGVSQSPRYKVTKRGQDVALRCDPISGHVSLYWYRQALGQGPEFLTYFNYEAQQDKSGLPNDRFSAERPEGSISTLTIQRTEQRDSAMYRCASSLGSSGKSYNEQFFGPGTRLTVL.

In this sample, this clonotype turned up many times. The V call is TRBV20-1, the J call TRBJ2-7; TRBD2 is a possible D gene (5 bases). CDR3 length: 11 amino acids. The germline V gene encodes CDR1 DFQATT and CDR2 SNEGSKA (reference sequence). Trimming took off 6 bases at V and 3 bases at J, with 9 bases between the two ends. The chain's CDR3 is CSASLVYEQYF. CDR3 in DNA: TGCAGTGCATCACTAGTCTACGAGCAGTACTTC.

The count of this clonotype is one. The chain is built from TRBV3-1 and TRBJ1-1, with D possibly TRBD1 on 6 matching bases. Trimming left V 3 bases short and J 0 bases short, with 14 bases between. Germline CDR1 LGHDT, CDR2 YNNKEL (reference sequence). This CDR3 spans 16 amino acids. CDR3 in amino acids: CASSQARGVMNTEAFF. The CDR3 DNA follows: TGTGCCAGCAGCCAGGCCAGGGGAGTCATGAACACTGAAGCTTTCTTT.

V and J are TRBV7-9 and TRBJ2-1, with D possibly being TRBD2 (5 bases). CDR3 length: 13 amino acids. V lost 7 bases and J lost 6, with 13 bases in between. Germline V gene lookup returns CDR1 SEHNR and CDR2 FQNEAQ (reference sequence). The CDR3 sequence: CASTLRVGNEQFF. The CDR3 DNA reads as TGTGCCAGCACCTTGAGGGTGGGCAATGAGCAGTTCTTC.